The rows below give T cell receptor beta chains drawn from one sample of a study of beta chain features in type 1 diabetes. Only in-frame clones appear in the TCRdb table, and some are missing; sequencing was by immunoSEQ multiplex PCR. The sample holds about 660,000 clones, around 15% seen once. Sequencing was done on a sample of naive CD4+ T cells from blood. These receptors came from a man aged 18-30 years with type 1 diabetes. The CDR3 runs from the conserved cysteine through the conserved F or W. The order of the fields is V gene, J gene, CDR3 protein.

V gene: TRBV15; J gene: TRBJ2-3; CDR3 protein: CATSSLSTDTQYF
V gene: TRBV7-9; J gene: TRBJ2-3; CDR3 protein: CASSLSTTDTQYF
V gene: TRBV6-1; J gene: TRBJ1-3; CDR3 protein: CASSEVLAGFPGNTIYF
V gene: TRBV29-1; J gene: TRBJ2-7; CDR3 protein: CSVEDISYEQYF
V gene: TRBV19; J gene: TRBJ2-1; CDR3 protein: CASSSREDEQFF
V gene: TRBV14; J gene: TRBJ1-2; CDR3 protein: CASSQWTGPGSYGYTF
V gene: TRBV29-1; J gene: TRBJ2-6; CDR3 protein: CSVWGGLLSSGANVLTF
V gene: TRBV2; J gene: TRBJ2-7; CDR3 protein: CASSANEQYF
V gene: TRBV2; J gene: TRBJ1-1; CDR3 protein: CASGRGPNTEAFF
V gene: TRBV19; J gene: TRBJ2-7; CDR3 protein: CASSRTRRDEQYF
V gene: TRBV15; J gene: TRBJ2-1; CDR3 protein: CATSPQRGTSGYNEQFF
V gene: TRBV18; J gene: TRBJ2-7; CDR3 protein: CASSPNLGQGTYEQYF
V gene: TRBV4-3; J gene: TRBJ2-2; CDR3 protein: CASQPQGTGELFF
V gene: TRBV5-1; J gene: TRBJ2-3; CDR3 protein: CASSHGTSGSGTTDTQYF
V gene: TRBV7-9; J gene: TRBJ2-7; CDR3 protein: CASSMGQGNYEQYF
V gene: TRBV6-5; J gene: TRBJ1-1; CDR3 protein: CASSYGRSPVNTEAFF
V gene: TRBV10-3; J gene: TRBJ1-3; CDR3 protein: CAAAGARSGNTIYF
V gene: TRBV2; J gene: TRBJ1-6; CDR3 protein: CASSETGGETPLHF
V gene: TRBV5-1; J gene: TRBJ2-5; CDR3 protein: CASSTDGGRQTQYF
V gene: TRBV11-2; J gene: TRBJ2-7; CDR3 protein: CASSFLEMGEQYF
V gene: TRBV14; J gene: TRBJ2-2; CDR3 protein: CASSHWGTRWRTGELFF
V gene: TRBV7-9; J gene: TRBJ2-7; CDR3 protein: CASSPPGSEQYF
V gene: TRBV30; J gene: TRBJ2-7; CDR3 protein: CAWTKSAYEQYF
V gene: TRBV29-1; J gene: TRBJ2-2; CDR3 protein: CSVVDREDTGELFF
V gene: TRBV18; J gene: TRBJ1-1; CDR3 protein: CASSSYGRLGTEAFF
V gene: TRBV11-2; J gene: TRBJ1-1; CDR3 protein: CASSSTPESEAFF
V gene: TRBV25-1; J gene: TRBJ1-1; CDR3 protein: CASNWNTEAFF
V gene: TRBV7-9; J gene: TRBJ1-5; CDR3 protein: CASSSALNNQPQHF
V gene: TRBV9; J gene: TRBJ2-5; CDR3 protein: CASSVQAQETQYF
V gene: TRBV7-3; J gene: TRBJ2-1; CDR3 protein: CASSVTRLAGGNNEQFF
V gene: TRBV27; J gene: TRBJ2-1; CDR3 protein: CASSTHPHNEQFF
V gene: TRBV5-1; J gene: TRBJ2-1; CDR3 protein: CASSLGSGYNEQFF
V gene: TRBV29-1; J gene: TRBJ2-7; CDR3 protein: CSVEAGGYEQYF
V gene: TRBV29-1; J gene: TRBJ2-7; CDR3 protein: CSVSTGGLYEQYF
V gene: TRBV29-1; J gene: TRBJ2-1; CDR3 protein: CSVRPGSYNEQFF
V gene: TRBV5-1; J gene: TRBJ2-7; CDR3 protein: CASSLESGGYEQYF
V gene: TRBV2; J gene: TRBJ2-3; CDR3 protein: CASSTRTSGGTDTQYF
V gene: TRBV6-6; J gene: TRBJ2-1; CDR3 protein: CASSYQESRDNEQFF
V gene: TRBV7-2; J gene: TRBJ1-5; CDR3 protein: CASSPGQGAGQPQHF
V gene: TRBV29-1; J gene: TRBJ1-1; CDR3 protein: CSVEVAQGVPGSTEAFF
V gene: TRBV7-2; J gene: TRBJ2-1; CDR3 protein: CASSLVTRGGSYNEQFF
V gene: TRBV11-2; J gene: TRBJ2-1; CDR3 protein: CASSFRRTGYNEQFF
V gene: TRBV7-2; J gene: TRBJ2-1; CDR3 protein: CASSYMQLAGVRNEQFF
V gene: TRBV30; J gene: TRBJ1-5; CDR3 protein: CAWGTGRQPQHF
V gene: TRBV7-3; J gene: TRBJ2-7; CDR3 protein: CASSLSPGKAEQYF
V gene: TRBV9; J gene: TRBJ2-4; CDR3 protein: CASSVHGTGTTQYF
V gene: TRBV7-2; J gene: TRBJ2-3; CDR3 protein: CASSSPAPGTSTDTQYF
V gene: TRBV12-2; J gene: TRBJ2-7; CDR3 protein: CASRLGVGNEQYF
V gene: TRBV7-3; J gene: TRBJ2-2; CDR3 protein: CASSPLQGAVTGELFF
V gene: TRBV9; J gene: TRBJ2-2; CDR3 protein: CASSVAEGTHTGELFF
V gene: TRBV11-2; J gene: TRBJ2-7; CDR3 protein: CASSLSTAKPSYEQYF
V gene: TRBV5-6; J gene: TRBJ2-7; CDR3 protein: CASSSGVTGFEQYF
V gene: TRBV29-1; J gene: TRBJ2-5; CDR3 protein: CSAGAREETQYF
V gene: TRBV4-3; J gene: TRBJ2-1; CDR3 protein: CASSRIQGYNEQFF
V gene: TRBV6-6; J gene: TRBJ2-7; CDR3 protein: CASSYSGSYEQYF
V gene: TRBV11-3; J gene: TRBJ2-2; CDR3 protein: CASSRRGMDTGELFF
V gene: TRBV5-6; J gene: TRBJ1-1; CDR3 protein: CASSLGPPLRTGKAEAFF
V gene: TRBV9; J gene: TRBJ1-1; CDR3 protein: CASSVRDATEAFF
V gene: TRBV30; J gene: TRBJ1-4; CDR3 protein: CACRDEKLFF
V gene: TRBV5-1; J gene: TRBJ2-5; CDR3 protein: CASSLDPGQETQYF